This T cell receptor beta chain originates from a study of control samples from healthy donors and cancer patients. Using immunoSEQ multiplex PCR, the repertoire was profiled, and TCRdb retains in-frame clones only, with some absent. In the table there are about 120,000 clones, roughly 90% of which are singletons. Unmatched junction bases numbered 3, after V lost 8 bases and J lost 3 bases. The CDR3 loop spans 13 amino acids. Per the germline V gene, CDR1 is LGHDT and CDR2 is YNNKEL (reference sequence). This TCR came from a man between 35 and 55 years old in good health. Sequenced material: blood. V usage is TRBV3-1 (or the pseudogene TRBV3-2) and J usage is TRBJ2-1; TRBD2 aligns across 8 bases. The CDR3 DNA sequence: TGTGCCAGCCAAACTAGCGGCTACAATGAGCAGTTCTTC. Its protein is CASQTSGYNEQFF.